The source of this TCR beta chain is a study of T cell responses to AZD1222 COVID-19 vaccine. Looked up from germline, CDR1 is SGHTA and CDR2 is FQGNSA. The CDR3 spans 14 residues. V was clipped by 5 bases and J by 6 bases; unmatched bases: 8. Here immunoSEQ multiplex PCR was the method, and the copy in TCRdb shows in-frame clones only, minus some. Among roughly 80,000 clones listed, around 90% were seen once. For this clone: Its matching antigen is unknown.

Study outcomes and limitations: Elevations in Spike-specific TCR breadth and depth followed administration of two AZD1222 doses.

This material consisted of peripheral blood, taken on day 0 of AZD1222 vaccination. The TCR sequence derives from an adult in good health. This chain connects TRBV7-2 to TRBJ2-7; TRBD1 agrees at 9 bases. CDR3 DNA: TGTGCCAGCAGCCCCGGGACAGGGCGGGTCGAGCAGTACTTC. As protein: CASSPGTGRVEQYF.